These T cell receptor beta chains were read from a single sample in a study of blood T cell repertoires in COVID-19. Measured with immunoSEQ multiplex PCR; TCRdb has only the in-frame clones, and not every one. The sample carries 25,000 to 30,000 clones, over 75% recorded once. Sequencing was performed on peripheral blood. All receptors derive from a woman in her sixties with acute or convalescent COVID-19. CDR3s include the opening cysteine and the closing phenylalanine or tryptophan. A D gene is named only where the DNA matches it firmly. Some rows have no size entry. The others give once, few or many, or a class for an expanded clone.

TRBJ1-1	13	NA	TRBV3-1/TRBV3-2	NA	CASSRGLNTEAFF	TGTGCCAGCAGCAGGGGGTTGAACACTGAAGCTTTCTTT
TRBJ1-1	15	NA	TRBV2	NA	CASSRVGGANTEAFF	TGTGCCAGCAGTCGGGTAGGGGGAGCGAACACTGAAGCTTTCTTT
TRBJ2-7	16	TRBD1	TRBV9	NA	CASSVAPGTASYEQYF	TGTGCCAGCAGCGTAGCCCCGGGGACAGCCTCCTACGAGCAGTACTTC
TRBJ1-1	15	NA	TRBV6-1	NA	CASSKAGAMNTEAFF	TGTGCCAGCAGTAAAGCAGGAGCAATGAACACTGAAGCTTTCTTT
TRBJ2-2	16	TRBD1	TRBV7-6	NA	CASSPRQGAEGGELFF	TGTGCCAGCAGCCCCAGACAGGGTGCAGAAGGCGGGGAGCTGTTTTTT
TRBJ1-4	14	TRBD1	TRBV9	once	CASSVGTGGEKLFF	TGTGCCAGCAGCGTAGGAACAGGGGGTGAAAAACTGTTTTTT
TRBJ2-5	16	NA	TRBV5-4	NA	CASSSSQVRSSETQYF	TGTGCCAGCAGCAGCTCACAGGTCCGTTCGTCCGAGACCCAGTACTTC
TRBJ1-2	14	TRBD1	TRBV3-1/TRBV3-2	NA	CASSQVGTGWGYTF	TGTGCCAGCAGCCAAGTAGGGACAGGCTGGGGCTACACCTTC
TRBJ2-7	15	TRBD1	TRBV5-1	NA	CASSLSGTESYEQYF	TGCGCCAGCAGCTTGTCGGGGACAGAATCCTACGAGCAGTACTTC
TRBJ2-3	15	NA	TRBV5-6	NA	CASSKGGGQADTQYF	TGTGCCAGCAGTAAGGGGGGGGGCCAGGCAGATACGCAGTATTTT
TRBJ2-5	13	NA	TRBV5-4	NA	CASSPPGAETQYF	TGTGCCAGCAGCCCGCCAGGGGCGGAGACCCAGTACTTC
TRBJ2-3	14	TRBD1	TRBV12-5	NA	CASGLGQGGATQYF	TGTGCTAGTGGTTTGGGACAGGGCGGTGCTACGCAGTATTTT
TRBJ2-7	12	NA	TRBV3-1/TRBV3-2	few	CASSHSFYEQYF	TGTGCCAGCAGCCATTCATTCTACGAGCAGTACTTC
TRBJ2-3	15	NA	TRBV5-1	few	CASSVPGTGADTQYF	TGCGCCAGCAGCGTCCCGGGGACGGGGGCAGATACGCAGTATTTT
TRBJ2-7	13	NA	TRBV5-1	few	CASSFSGSYEQYF	TGCGCCAGCAGCTTTTCGGGATCCTACGAGCAGTACTTC
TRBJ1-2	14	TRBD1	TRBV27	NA	CASSPGTARAGYTF	TGTGCCAGCAGTCCCGGGACAGCCAGGGCTGGCTACACCTTC
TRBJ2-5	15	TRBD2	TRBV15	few	CATSPSGRVQETQYF	TGTGCCACCAGCCCTAGCGGGCGGGTTCAAGAGACCCAGTACTTC
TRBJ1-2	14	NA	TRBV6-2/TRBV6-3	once	CASSREDSRRGYTF	TGTGCCAGCAGCCGGGAGGATTCTCGGCGTGGCTACACCTTC
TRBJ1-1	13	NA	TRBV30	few	CAWSAGATMKAFF	TGTGCCTGGAGTGCAGGGGCCACAATGAAAGCTTTCTTT
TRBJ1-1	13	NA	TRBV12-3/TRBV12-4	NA	CASSLGGTTEAFF	TGTGCCAGCAGTTTAGGCGGGACCACTGAAGCTTTCTTT
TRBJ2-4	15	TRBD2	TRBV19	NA	CASSGGGLGKNIQYF	TGTGCCAGTAGTGGGGGAGGGCTAGGCAAAAACATTCAGTACTTC
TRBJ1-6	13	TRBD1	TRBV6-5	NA	CASNRGPGSPLHF	TGTGCCAGCAACAGGGGGCCAGGTTCACCCCTCCACTTT
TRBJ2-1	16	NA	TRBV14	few	CASSHQTGSSYNEQFF	TGTGCCAGCAGCCACCAAACAGGGAGCTCCTACAATGAGCAGTTCTTC
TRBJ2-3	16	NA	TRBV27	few	CASSLHVGSFTDTQYF	TGTGCCAGCAGTTTACACGTCGGGAGTTTCACAGATACGCAGTATTTT
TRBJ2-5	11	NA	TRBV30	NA	CAWSVYEAQYF	TGTGCCTGGAGTGTATACGAGGCCCAGTACTTC
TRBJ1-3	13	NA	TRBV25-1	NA	CASSFPAGNTIYF	TGTGCCAGCAGTTTTCCGGCTGGAAACACCATATATTTT
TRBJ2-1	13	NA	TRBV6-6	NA	CASRGSSYNEQFF	TGTGCCAGCAGGGGGAGCTCCTACAATGAGCAGTTCTTC
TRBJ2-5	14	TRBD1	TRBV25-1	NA	CASSRQGKSETQYF	TGTGCCAGCAGTAGACAGGGAAAATCCGAGACCCAGTACTTC
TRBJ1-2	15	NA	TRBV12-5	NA	CASEGFEGTHYGYTF	TGTGCTAGTGAGGGATTTGAGGGGACTCATTATGGCTACACCTTC
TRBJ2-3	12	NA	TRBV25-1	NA	CASSGSVDTQYF	TGTGCCAGCAGTGGGTCGGTAGATACGCAGTATTTT
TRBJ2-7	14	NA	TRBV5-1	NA	CASSLGSSQGEQYF	TGCGCCAGCAGCTTGGGGTCGTCTCAGGGCGAGCAGTACTTC
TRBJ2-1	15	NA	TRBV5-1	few	CASSLTGNSYNEQFF	TGCGCCAGCAGCTTGACAGGGAATTCCTACAATGAGCAGTTCTTC
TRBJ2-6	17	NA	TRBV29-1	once	CSVEDFPGNSGANVLTF	TGCAGCGTTGAAGATTTTCCAGGGAACTCTGGGGCCAACGTCCTGACTTTC
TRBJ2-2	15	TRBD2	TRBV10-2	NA	CASSGSGGADGELFF	TGCGCCAGCAGTGGAAGCGGGGGGGCCGACGGGGAGCTGTTTTTT
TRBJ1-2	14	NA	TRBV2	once	CASSRGQSNYGYTF	TGTGCCAGCAGCCGTGGACAGTCTAACTATGGCTACACCTTC
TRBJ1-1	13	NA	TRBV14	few	CASSRGRNTEAFF	TGTGCCAGCAGCCGCGGAAGGAACACTGAAGCTTTCTTT
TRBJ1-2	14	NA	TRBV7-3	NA	CASSLQGGSYGYTF	TGTGCCAGCAGCTTACAAGGGGGTAGTTATGGCTACACCTTC
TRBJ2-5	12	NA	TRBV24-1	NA	CATSDFQETQYF	TGTGCCACCAGTGATTTTCAGGAGACCCAGTACTTC
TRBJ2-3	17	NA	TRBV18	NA	CASSPSTGGPSTDTQYF	TGTGCCAGCTCACCATCTACGGGGGGCCCGAGCACAGATACGCAGTATTTT
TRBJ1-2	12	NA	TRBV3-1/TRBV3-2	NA	CASSPRGGDYTF	TGTGCCAGCAGCCCCAGAGGGGGGGACTACACCTTC
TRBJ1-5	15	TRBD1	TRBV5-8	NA	CASSPGQGINQPQHF	TGTGCCAGCAGCCCGGGACAGGGGATAAATCAGCCCCAGCATTTT
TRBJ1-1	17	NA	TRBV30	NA	CAWRLPGRTVGGTEAFF	TGTGCCTGGAGGCTTCCGGGACGGACAGTTGGGGGCACTGAAGCTTTCTTT
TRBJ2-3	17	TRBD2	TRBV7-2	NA	CASSSPGTSGGTDTQYF	TGTGCCAGCAGCTCGCCCGGGACTAGCGGGGGGACAGATACGCAGTATTTT
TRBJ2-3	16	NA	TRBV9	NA	CASSVGGGWVTDTQYF	TGTGCCAGCAGCGTAGGAGGGGGATGGGTGACAGATACGCAGTATTTT
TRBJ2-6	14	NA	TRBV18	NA	CASSLEPGANVLTF	TGTGCCAGCTCACTAGAACCTGGGGCCAACGTCCTGACTTTC
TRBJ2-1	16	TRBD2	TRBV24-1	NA	CATTSGDSSSYNEQFF	TGTGCCACCACCAGCGGGGATTCAAGCTCCTACAATGAGCAGTTCTTC
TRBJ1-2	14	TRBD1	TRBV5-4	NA	CASSGDRGLGGYTF	TGTGCCAGCAGCGGGGACAGGGGGCTTGGTGGCTACACCTTC
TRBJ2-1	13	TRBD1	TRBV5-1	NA	CASSLDRGTGEFF	TGCGCCAGCAGCTTGGACAGAGGGACAGGGGAGTTCTTC
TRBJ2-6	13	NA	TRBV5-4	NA	CASSSERANVLTF	TGTGCCAGCAGCTCTGAGCGGGCCAACGTCCTGACTTTC
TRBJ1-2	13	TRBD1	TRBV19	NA	CASLDRRNRGYTF	TGTGCCAGCCTGGACAGGCGGAATCGTGGCTACACCTTC